Sequencing of this T cell receptor (beta chain) was carried out in a study of cytomegalovirus exposure and HLA in healthy donors. Across the study: The early release's HLA-typed donors yielded 65 million to 85 million unique TCRs.

Researchers ran the PCR with 60 Vbeta and 13 Jbeta primers. Generated by immunoSEQ multiplex PCR, the TCRdb table keeps only in-frame clones and is missing some. Of approximately 190,000 clones in the sample, around three quarters were seen once. General study results and limits: V- and J-gene trimming of TCR beta was linked (in a later analysis) to a missense DCLRE1C variant.

Concerning this clone itself: Its antigen is not known.

CDR1 MDHEN and CDR2 SYDVKM come from the germline V gene. The CDR3 spans 15 residues. V lost 6 bases to trimming and J lost 0 bases, with 14 bases between them. In nominal health when sampled, donors likely had unrecorded immune exposures nonetheless. The chain links TRBV28 to TRBJ1-1; D might be TRBD1 (5 bases). The material sequenced was PBMCs. The sequence derives from a woman between 25 and 40 years old in good health and CMV-seropositive. The CDR3: CASRYLRDMNTEAFF. CDR3 DNA: TGTGCCAGCAGATACCTCAGGGATATGAACACTGAAGCTTTCTTT.